What follows are 26 T cell receptor beta chains derived from one specimen sequenced in a study of T cells after yellow fever vaccination (dated 2019 in TCRdb). The treatment or condition label here, explained by the study, means: live attenuated yellow fever vaccine strain. Receptors were amplified or captured by 5' RACE. Instrument used: Illumina HiSeq 2500. In-frame beta chains were kept once TCRdb had trimmed the public reads at Q25 with fastp and called clones with MiXCR. Entries that share a CDR3 protein sequence are merged under the most common genes and DNA. The sample table holds around 590,000 distinct CDR3 sequences, of which about 12% were seen once. The ten largest clones represent about 15% of the sample. Sequenced here: PBMCs, sampled on the day of the yellow fever booster vaccination. Source of these receptors: a man aged 30 to 39 who received the YFV17D yellow fever vaccine.

This chain joins TRBV6-5 and TRBJ2-7; the D gene could be TRBD1 or TRBD2 (5 bases each). Germline assignment: CDR1 MNHEY and CDR2 SVGAGI. Trimming removed 4 bases from V and 3 bases from J, with 13 bases in between. The CDR3 sequence is 14 residues long. The CDR3: CASSSRDGDYEQYF. CDR3 bases: TGTGCCAGCAGTTCCCGGGACGGCGACTACGAGCAGTACTTC.

This clonotype has a handful of counts. V is TRBV7-9 and J is TRBJ2-7, with D possibly TRBD2 on 6 matching bases. Trimming pared 1 base from V and 6 bases from J, leaving 13 bases between. Germline V gives CDR1 SEHNR, CDR2 FQNEAQ (reference sequence). The CDR3 has 14 residues. The CDR3 is CASSLGDWSLEQYF. Written as DNA, the CDR3 is TGTGCCAGCAGCTTAGGGGACTGGAGTCTCGAGCAGTACTTC. The complete variable domain, with remaining parts taken from reference TRBV7-9 and TRBJ2-7, reads DTGVSQNPRHKITKRGQNVTFRCDPISEHNRLYWYRQTLGQGPEFLTYFQNEAQLEKSRLLSDRFSAERPKGSFSTLEIQRTEQGDSAMYLCASSLGDWSLEQYFGPGTRLTVT.

The gene calls are TRBV4-3 and TRBJ2-5; either TRBD1 or TRBD2 may fit D (5 bases each). V was shortened by 2 bases and J by 4 bases, with 11 bases between the two germline ends. This CDR3 has 14 amino acids. Germline V gene data show CDR1 as LGHNA and CDR2 as YSLEER. CDR3 bases: TGCGCCAGCAGCCAAAGGGTGGGGGTAGAGACCCAGTACTTC. Amino acids: CASSQRVGVETQYF.

J is TRBJ2-5 and V is TRBV29-1; D not certain. Germline V gene lookup returns CDR1 SQVTM and CDR2 ANQGSEA. Trimming shortened V by 3 bases and J by 4 bases, and 9 bases separated the two germline ends. This CDR3 contains 12 residues. The CDR3 bases are TGCAGCGTTGACGGGTTTGGAGAGACCCAGTACTTC. This sequence encodes CSVDGFGETQYF.

This clonotype was seen only a few times. The V and J genes are TRBV3-1 and TRBJ2-3; D call uncertain. The CDR3 loop spans 15 amino acids. Germline V gene sequence: CDR1 LGHDT, CDR2 YNNKEL (reference sequence). Trimming took 3 bases from V and 4 from J, leaving 14 bases between them. The CDR3 nucleotides read TGTGCCAGCAGCCATTCAAGTAGTAGTCCAGATACGCAGTATTTT. Translation: CASSHSSSSPDTQYF.

V is TRBV20-1 and J is TRBJ2-1; 11 bases are shared with TRBD2. J was trimmed by 7 bases and V by 6 bases; bases with no gene match: 14. CDR1 DFQATT and CDR2 SNEGSKA come from the germline V gene (reference sequence). The CDR3 totals 16 residues. The CDR3 DNA sequence: TGCAGTGCCCCACTAGCGGGAGCGCGGGTGGTAAATGAGCAGTTCTTC. This gives the protein CSAPLAGARVVNEQFF.

The chain combines TRBV7-2 with TRBJ2-2; 12 nucleotides agree with TRBD2. The V gene's germline CDR1 is SGHTA and CDR2 FQGNSA. This CDR3 spans 16 amino acids. The J segment lost 6 bases and the V segment lost 5 bases, leaving 7 bases of the junction unmatched. The CDR3 loop is CASSPSGREVAGELFF. The CDR3 coding sequence is TGTGCCAGCAGCCCTAGCGGGAGGGAGGTTGCCGGGGAGCTGTTTTTT.

This clonotype was picked up a small number of times. The chain links TRBV6-2 or TRBV6-3 to TRBJ2-1, with D perhaps matching TRBD2 (6 bases). Germline values: CDR1 MNHEY, CDR2 SVGEGT. CDR3 length: 15 residues. V was shortened by 6 bases and J by 4 bases, with 16 bases between the two germline ends. The CDR3 sequence: CASSPGEFKYNEQFF. The CDR3 DNA reads as TGTGCCAGCAGCCCGGGGGAGTTTAAATACAATGAGCAGTTCTTC.

The sample holds many counts of this clonotype. Compared with germline, one end of the junction differs, possibly owing to a read error. The J gene is TRBJ1-5, the V gene TRBV6-5; D ambiguous. The CDR3 spans 13 residues. The germline CDR1 and CDR2 sequences are MNHEY and SVGAGI. The CDR3 is CASSYDSNQPQHF. CDR3 in DNA: TGCGCCAGCAGCTACGACAGCAATCAGCCCCAGCATTTT.

The V gene is TRBV7-9, the J gene TRBJ2-1; 8 bases match TRBD1. Trimming removed 8 bases from V and 5 bases from J; junction bases left unmatched: 8. CDR3 length: 14 residues. Germline values: CDR1 SEHNR, CDR2 FQNEAQ (reference sequence). The CDR3 reads CASVLRGRDNEQFF. The CDR3 bases are TGTGCCAGCGTTCTCAGGGGGCGCGACAATGAGCAGTTCTTC. The full variable domain, in which reference TRBV7-9 and TRBJ2-1 provide the parts outside the CDR3, is DTGVSQNPRHKITKRGQNVTFRCDPISEHNRLYWYRQTLGQGPEFLTYFQNEAQLEKSRLLSDRFSAERPKGSFSTLEIQRTEQGDSAMYLCASVLRGRDNEQFFGPGTRLTVL.

Only a few counts were recorded for this clonotype. This rearrangement joins TRBV18 to TRBJ2-2, with TRBD1 matching 9 bases. With V trimmed by 1 base and J by 7 bases, 7 bases remained unmatched. The CDR3 length is 16 residues. Germline CDR1 is KGHSH and CDR2 is LQKENI. CDR3 sequence reads: CASSPRGTGNVGELFF. The DNA for the CDR3 is TGTGCCAGCTCACCACGCGGGACAGGGAATGTCGGGGAGCTGTTTTTT.

V usage is TRBV1 and J usage is TRBJ2-1; TRBD2, the table's D call, lacks a check against the DNA. TRBV1 is recorded as a pseudogene. The CDR3 runs to 15 residues. CDR3 in amino acids: CSAYIAGSPYNEQFF. CDR3 coding DNA: TGCAGTGCTTATATAGCGGGATCACCCTACAATGAGCAGTTCTTC.

Only a few counts were recorded for this clonotype. The rearrangement links TRBV28 to TRBJ2-7; unclear D gene. There are 14 residues in the CDR3. The V end was cut by 6 bases, the J end by 2 bases, with 14 bases between. Looked up from germline, CDR1 is MDHEN and CDR2 is SYDVKM. In DNA form, the CDR3 reads TGTGCCAGCAGCGTCAATTCCGGCCCCTACGAGCAGTACTTC. This encodes CASSVNSGPYEQYF.

This clonotype showed up just a few times. V usage is TRBV12-3 or TRBV12-4 and J usage is TRBJ2-5; D may match TRBD1 or TRBD2 (5 bases each). This CDR3 is 14 amino acids long. Trimming shortened V by 8 bases and J by 2 bases, and 15 bases separated the two germline ends. The CDR3 loop is CASAFRDRQETQYF. The CDR3 DNA is TGTGCCAGCGCCTTCCGGGACCGACAAGAGACCCAGTACTTC.

The chain couples TRBV20-1 to TRBJ2-1; possibly TRBD2 for D (6 bases). Germline values: CDR1 DFQATT, CDR2 SNEGSKA (reference sequence). The V and J ends lost 2 bases and 3 bases respectively, with 14 bases between them. This CDR3 has 15 amino acids. The CDR3, as DNA: TGCAGTGCTAGAACTCGGGACTCTTTCTACAATGAGCAGTTCTTC. It specifies CSARTRDSFYNEQFF.

The V and J genes are TRBV12-3 or TRBV12-4 and TRBJ2-7, with D possibly TRBD2 on 6 matching bases. The CDR3 sequence is 16 residues long. V lost 1 base to trimming and J lost 2 bases, with 15 bases between them. The CDR3 loop reads CASSLGGTYLPYEQYF. CDR3 nucleotide sequence: TGTGCCAGCAGTTTAGGGGGGACTTACCTCCCCTACGAGCAGTACTTC.

This clonotype appeared a few times. The genes are TRBV2 and TRBJ2-3; D not resolved. V lost 7 bases and J lost 0, with 8 bases in between. Germline V gene lookup returns CDR1 SNHLY and CDR2 FYNNEI. This CDR3 region has 13 residues. CDR3 sequence (DNA): TGTGCCAGCAAAACAGATAGCACAGATACGCAGTATTTT. Its translation is CASKTDSTDTQYF.

This clonotype was found once. The chain is built from TRBV7-2 and TRBJ2-3; D is possibly TRBD2 (5 bases). CDR3 length: 14 amino acids. Germline V gene data show CDR1 as SGHTA and CDR2 as FQGNSA. V lost 2 bases to trimming and J lost 1 base, with 7 bases between them. The CDR3 DNA reads TGTGCCAGCAGCTTACTTAGCGGCACAGATACGCAGTATTTT. Its protein product is CASSLLSGTDTQYF.

This clonotype was found many times. V gene TRBV5-1 combines with J gene TRBJ1-2; D gene uncertain. Germline CDR1 is SGHRS and CDR2 is YFSETQ. The CDR3 extends over 14 amino acids. Trimming took off 4 bases at V and 4 bases at J, with 14 bases between the two ends. CDR3 in DNA: TGCGCCAGCAGCGTAAATCCACCGGTCTATGGCTACACCTTC. It translates to CASSVNPPVYGYTF.

This clonotype was counted between two and nine times. The rearrangement links TRBV20-1 to TRBJ2-7; D remains ambiguous. V dropped 7 bases and J dropped 2 bases, with 15 bases sitting between them. The CDR3 consists of 13 residues. In germline, CDR1 is DFQATT, CDR2 SNEGSKA (reference sequence). CDR3 protein: CSGVGFKTYEQYF. In DNA form, the CDR3 reads TGCAGTGGGGTGGGCTTCAAGACCTACGAGCAGTACTTC.

This clonotype was counted a few times. V gene TRBV19 combines with J gene TRBJ2-5; D is perhaps TRBD2 (6 bases). The germline V gene has CDR1 LNHDA and CDR2 SQIVND (reference sequence). With 1 base removed from V and 5 bases from J, the gap between germline ends came to 8 bases. The CDR3 runs to 13 residues. CDR3 nucleotide sequence: TGTGCCAGTAGTATAGCGGGAGCGGAGACCCAGTACTTC. It codes for CASSIAGAETQYF.

Only a few counts were recorded for this clonotype. The rearrangement links TRBV29-1 to TRBJ2-3; the D gene is possibly TRBD2 (6 bases). V gave up 5 bases and J gave up 2 bases, with 14 bases separating them. From germline, CDR1 is SQVTM and CDR2 ANQGSEA. This CDR3 comprises 14 residues. The CDR3 coding sequence is TGCAGCGTTAAAGGGACTTACTCCACAGATACGCAGTATTTT. Translation gives CSVKGTYSTDTQYF.

V is TRBV5-1 and J is TRBJ2-1; TRBD2 might be the D (6 bases). V gave up 3 bases and J gave up 8 bases, with 12 bases separating them. Germline V gene lookup returns CDR1 SGHRS and CDR2 YFSETQ. This CDR3 region has 13 residues. CDR3 DNA: TGCGCCAGCAGCTGGGGGACTGGCGATGAGCAGTTCTTC. It encodes CASSWGTGDEQFF. Together with reference TRBV5-1 and TRBJ2-1, the CDR3 gives the full variable domain: KAGVTQTPRYLIKTRGQQVTLSCSPISGHRSVSWYQQTPGQGLQFLFEYFSETQRNKGNFPGRFSGRQFSNSRSEMNVSTLELGDSALYLCASSWGTGDEQFFGPGTRLTVL.

The rearrangement joins TRBV5-6 to TRBJ2-7; 7 positions match TRBD1. V lost 5 bases, J lost 6 bases, and 11 bases stayed unmatched. Germline CDR1 SGHDT, CDR2 YYEEEE. This CDR3 spans 14 amino acids. For the CDR3, the DNA is TGTGCCAGCAGTCTCCAAGAGGGGGCAGGCGAGCAGTACTTC. This gives the protein CASSLQEGAGEQYF.

This clonotype was detected a few times. The chain combines TRBV28 with TRBJ2-5, with 8 nucleotides matching TRBD2. The V and J ends lost 1 base and 6 bases, in that order; junction bases with no gene match: 10. Germline V CDR1 and CDR2: MDHEN, SYDVKM. The CDR3 is 16 residues long. As DNA, the CDR3 is TGTGCCAGCAGTTTATCAAGCGGGAGAGTTCAAAAGACCCAGTACTTC. It is translated as CASSLSSGRVQKTQYF.

The CDR3, as DNA: TGTGCCAGCTCACTCCACATAGACAGGGCCTACGAGCAGTACTTC. Translated, it gives CASSLHIDRAYEQYF. The chain has TRBV18 and TRBJ2-7; 7 nucleotides agree with TRBD1. The CDR3 is 15 amino acids. Germline CDR1 and CDR2: KGHSH and LQKENI. With 4 bases clipped from V and 2 bases from J, the junction kept 8 bases outside the gene matches.